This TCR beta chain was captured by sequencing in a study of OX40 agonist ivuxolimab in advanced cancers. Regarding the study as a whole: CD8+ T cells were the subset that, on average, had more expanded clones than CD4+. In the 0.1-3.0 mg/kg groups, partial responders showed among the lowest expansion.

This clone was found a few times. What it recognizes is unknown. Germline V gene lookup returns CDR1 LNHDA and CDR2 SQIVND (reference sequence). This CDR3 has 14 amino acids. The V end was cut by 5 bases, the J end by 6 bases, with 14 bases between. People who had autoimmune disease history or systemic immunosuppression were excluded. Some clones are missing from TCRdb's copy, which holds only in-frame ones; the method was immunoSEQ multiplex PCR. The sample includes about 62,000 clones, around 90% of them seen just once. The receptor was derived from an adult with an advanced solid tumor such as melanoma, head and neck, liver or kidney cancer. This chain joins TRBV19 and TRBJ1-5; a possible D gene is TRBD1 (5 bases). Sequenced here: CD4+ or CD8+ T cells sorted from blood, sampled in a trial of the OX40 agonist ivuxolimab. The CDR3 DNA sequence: TGTGCCAGTAGTTCGTCGCAGGGCGGTCAGCCCCAGCATTTT. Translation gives CASSSSQGGQPQHF.